Following are 27 T cell receptor beta chains from one sample sequenced in a study of CD8+ T cells in alopecia areata. cDNA prepared by RNA extraction and subsequent reverse transcription served as the template for sequencing. TCRdb's copy holds only in-frame clones and misses some; the assay was immunoSEQ multiplex PCR. The sample has 140,000 to 150,000 clones, 51% seen once. The sample consisted of CD4+ T cells sorted from blood, taken at week 0. These receptors were taken from a human donor with alopecia areata.

This chain links TRBV2 with TRBJ2-7; possibly TRBD1 for D (6 bases). Germline CDR1 SNHLY, CDR2 FYNNEI. This CDR3 has 12 residues. Trimming stripped 4 bases from V and 2 bases from J, with 6 bases between. CDR3 in amino acids: CASSGTAYEQYF. Here the CDR3 DNA reads TGTGCCAGCAGTGGGACAGCCTACGAGCAGTACTTC. Using reference TRBV2 and TRBJ2-7 for the parts outside the CDR3, the full variable domain is EPEVTQTPSHQVTQMGQEVILRCVPISNHLYFYWYRQILGQKVEFLVSFYNNEISEKSEIFDDQFSVERPDGSNFTLKIRSTKLEDSAMYFCASSGTAYEQYFGPGTRLTVT.

This clone was detected a few times. The rearrangement links TRBV18 to TRBJ2-7; TRBD2 agrees at 12 bases. Trimming removed 5 bases from V and 3 bases from J; junction bases left unmatched: 5. The CDR3 has 15 amino acids. Germline lookup yields CDR1 KGHSH and CDR2 LQKENI. As DNA, the CDR3 is TGTGCCAGCTCAACCAGACTAGCGGGAGTCTACGAGCAGTACTTC. This codes for CASSTRLAGVYEQYF.

This clone showed up just a few times. The V and J genes are TRBV30 and TRBJ2-4; D is possibly TRBD1 (5 bases). V dropped 0 bases and J dropped 6 bases, with 9 bases sitting between them. The germline V gene encodes CDR1 GTSNPN and CDR2 SVGIG (reference sequence). The CDR3 is made up of 13 amino acids. As DNA, the CDR3 is TGTGCCTGGAGTGTACTAAGGGGAAACATTCAGTACTTC. Translated, it gives CAWSVLRGNIQYF. Together with reference TRBV30 and TRBJ2-4, the CDR3 gives the full variable domain: SQTIHQWPATLVQPVGSPLSLECTVEGTSNPNLYWYRQAAGRGLQLLFYSVGIGQISSEVPQNLSASRPQDRQFILSSKKLLLSDSGFYLCAWSVLRGNIQYFGAGTRLSVL.

The chain uses TRBV6-5 and TRBJ2-7; the D gene is possibly TRBD2 (6 bases). Germline CDR1 MNHEY, CDR2 SVGAGI. Trimming pared 0 bases from V and 2 bases from J, leaving 11 bases between. This CDR3 region has 15 residues. CDR3 loop: CASSYSDGGPYEQYF. The CDR3 DNA is TGTGCCAGCAGTTACTCGGACGGAGGGCCCTACGAGCAGTACTTC.

The rearrangement joins TRBV7-9 to TRBJ1-2; D might be TRBD1 (5 bases). CDR3 length: 18 residues. Trimming shortened V by 1 base and J by 4 bases, and 22 bases separated the two germline ends. Germline values: CDR1 SEHNR, CDR2 FQNEAQ (reference sequence). CDR3 sequence: CASSLVGTEFGGIYGYTF. In DNA form, the CDR3 reads TGTGCCAGCAGCTTAGTAGGGACCGAGTTCGGCGGAATCTATGGCTACACCTTC. The full variable domain, in which reference TRBV7-9 and TRBJ1-2 provide the parts outside the CDR3, is DTGVSQNPRHKITKRGQNVTFRCDPISEHNRLYWYRQTLGQGPEFLTYFQNEAQLEKSRLLSDRFSAERPKGSFSTLEIQRTEQGDSAMYLCASSLVGTEFGGIYGYTFGSGTRLTVV.

The J gene is TRBJ2-1, the V gene TRBV30, with 14 bases fitting TRBD2. CDR3 length: 16 amino acids. V dropped 0 bases and J dropped 9; count of bases not matched to a gene: 7. CDR1 and CDR2 (germline): GTSNPN, SVGIG (reference sequence). CDR3 DNA sequence: TGTGCCTGGAGTGTACTAGGGACTAGCGGGAGATCTGAGCAGTTCTTC. Translating it yields CAWSVLGTSGRSEQFF.

The chain carries TRBV14 and TRBJ2-2; D not certain. From germline, CDR1 is SGHDN and CDR2 FVKESK. The CDR3 has 13 amino acids. Deletions cut 1 base from V and 7 bases from J, with 7 bases between. The CDR3 protein is CASSQGVNGELFF. Here the CDR3 DNA reads TGTGCCAGCAGCCAAGGGGTGAACGGGGAGCTGTTTTTT.

V usage is TRBV2 and J usage is TRBJ1-5; no definite D call. The V end lost 4 bases, the J end lost 7 bases, and 11 bases lay between the germline ends. The CDR3 loop spans 13 amino acids. Germline loops: CDR1 SNHLY, CDR2 FYNNEI. CDR3 DNA: TGTGCCAGCAGTGTCCTCGGTGGACAGCCCCAGCATTTT. Translation: CASSVLGGQPQHF.

This clone was counted a few times. The chain carries TRBV27 and TRBJ2-3, with D perhaps TRBD2 (5 bases). The V gene lost 7 bases and the J gene lost 0 bases, with 14 bases spanning the gap. The CDR3 runs 15 residues. Germline V lookup: CDR1 MNHEY, CDR2 SMNVEV (reference sequence). In DNA, the CDR3 is TGTGCCAGCACTTCGGGAAAAACTAGCACAGATACGCAGTATTTT. Amino acids: CASTSGKTSTDTQYF.

CDR3 protein: CASSSGRTDNQPQHF. The CDR3 nucleotides read TGTGCCAGCAGCTCGGGGAGGACAGATAATCAGCCCCAGCATTTT. J is TRBJ1-5 and V is TRBV25-1, with D possibly TRBD1 on 6 matching bases. From germline, CDR1 is MGHDK and CDR2 SYGVNS. Trimming took off 6 bases at V and 4 bases at J, with 16 bases between the two ends. This CDR3 is 15 amino acids long.

The gene calls are TRBV7-2 and TRBJ2-7; D may be TRBD1 (6 bases). V dropped 1 base and J dropped 4 bases, with 14 bases sitting between them. The CDR3 totals 15 residues. CDR1 and CDR2 from the germline V gene are SGHTA and FQGNSA. The CDR3 reads CASSLGPGDSYEQYF. The DNA for the CDR3 is TGTGCCAGCAGCTTAGGCCCAGGGGATTCGTACGAGCAGTACTTC.

The chain recombines TRBV4-1 with TRBJ2-1; 10 bases align to TRBD2. CDR1 MGHRA and CDR2 YSYEKL come from the germline V gene. CDR3 length: 16 residues. The V and J ends lost 1 base and 7 bases, in that order; junction bases with no gene match: 7. CDR3 protein: CASSQGSSGSRNEQFF. CDR3 DNA sequence: TGCGCCAGCAGCCAAGGGTCTAGCGGGAGTAGGAATGAGCAGTTCTTC.

The chain has TRBV30 and TRBJ1-1; 8 bases fit TRBD1. The CDR3 runs 15 residues. Unmatched junction bases numbered 13, after V lost 3 bases and J lost 7 bases. CDR1 GTSNPN and CDR2 SVGIG come from the germline V gene (reference sequence). CDR3 protein: CAWRLRDRGNVEAFF. As DNA, the CDR3 is TGTGCCTGGAGGCTCCGCGACAGGGGTAATGTTGAAGCTTTCTTT. Full variable domain (remainder filled in from reference TRBV30 and TRBJ1-1): SQTIHQWPATLVQPVGSPLSLECTVEGTSNPNLYWYRQAAGRGLQLLFYSVGIGQISSEVPQNLSASRPQDRQFILSSKKLLLSDSGFYLCAWRLRDRGNVEAFFGQGTRLTVV.

The chain carries TRBV2 and TRBJ2-7, with TRBD2 matching 10 bases. Germline assignment: CDR1 SNHLY and CDR2 FYNNEI. CDR3 length: 15 residues. V gave up 6 bases and J gave up 2 bases; unmatched junction bases: 7. The CDR3 DNA reads as TGTGCCAGCAGGAGGGGGCTAGCGGGAGCCTACGAGCAGTACTTC. As protein: CASRRGLAGAYEQYF.

In this sample, this clone turned up once. This chain joins TRBV30 and TRBJ1-2, with unresolved D. Trimming left V 3 bases short and J 2 bases short, with 13 bases between. The CDR3 contains 14 residues. Per germline, CDR1 GTSNPN and CDR2 SVGIG (reference sequence). The CDR3: CAWSVGRENYGYTF. The CDR3 DNA follows: TGTGCCTGGAGCGTAGGACGGGAAAACTATGGCTACACCTTC.

This clone was found a few times. The V call is TRBV9, the J call TRBJ2-4; D possibly corresponds to TRBD2 (5 bases). V was shortened by 1 base and J by 10 bases, with 15 bases between the two germline ends. The CDR3 runs to 14 residues. Germline V CDR1 and CDR2: SGDLS, YYNGEE. The CDR3 region has the DNA TGTGCCAGCAGCGTACTCGAAACTAGTGGTATTCAGTACTTC. Residues: CASSVLETSGIQYF.

This clone was seen more than once but under ten times. V is TRBV30 and J is TRBJ2-2; 10 bases are a match to TRBD1. This CDR3 has 15 residues. The germline V gene has CDR1 GTSNPN and CDR2 SVGIG (reference sequence). V was pared by 5 bases and J by 1 base, with 4 bases of the junction left unmatched. The CDR3 is CAWGTGEWNTGELFF. The CDR3 nucleotides read TGTGCCTGGGGGACAGGGGAATGGAACACCGGGGAGCTGTTTTTT. The full variable domain, in which reference TRBV30 and TRBJ2-2 provide the parts outside the CDR3, is SQTIHQWPATLVQPVGSPLSLECTVEGTSNPNLYWYRQAAGRGLQLLFYSVGIGQISSEVPQNLSASRPQDRQFILSSKKLLLSDSGFYLCAWGTGEWNTGELFFGEGSRLTVL.

The chain combines TRBV7-6 with TRBJ2-5; 10 bases are shared with TRBD2. V shed 8 bases, J shed 5 bases, and the junction held 11 bases outside the gene matches. CDR1 SGHVS and CDR2 FNYEAQ come from the germline V gene. CDR3 length: 15 residues. The CDR3 DNA reads as TGTGCCAGCCAGGTCTCTAGCGGGAGCAGTGAGACCCAGTACTTC. Translating it yields CASQVSSGSSETQYF. Variable domain in full (rest from reference TRBV7-6 and TRBJ2-5): GAGVSQSPRYKVTKRGQDVALRCDPISGHVSLYWYRQALGQGPEFLTYFNYEAQQDKSGLPNDRFSAERPEGSISTLTIQRTEQRDSAMYRCASQVSSGSSETQYFGPGTRLLVL.

This clone has only a few counts. V gene TRBV5-1 combines with J gene TRBJ1-1, with 8 bases aligning to TRBD1. The CDR3 loop spans 14 amino acids. Germline V CDR1 and CDR2: SGHRS, YFSETQ. V lost 6 bases to trimming and J lost 4 bases; unmatched junction nucleotides: 8. In DNA form, the CDR3 reads TGCGCCAGCAAAAAGACAGGGGACGCCACTGAAGCTTTCTTT. Translated, it gives CASKKTGDATEAFF.

On this clone itself: The same CDR3 can be traced to other DNA sequences in this sample. The chain has TRBV29-1 and TRBJ2-7, with a weak D call TRBD1 (5 bases). The V end was cut by 3 bases, the J end by 7 bases, with 16 bases between. Germline lookup yields CDR1 SQVTM and CDR2 ANQGSEA. This CDR3 has 13 amino acids. The CDR3 protein is CSVDGQGAGEQYF. CDR3 nucleotides: TGCAGCGTTGACGGCCAGGGTGCCGGTGAGCAGTACTTC.

V usage is TRBV30 and J usage is TRBJ2-7; D not resolved. The CDR3 totals 11 residues. The V and J ends lost 5 bases and 12 bases respectively, with 17 bases between them. Germline CDR1 reads GTSNPN; CDR2 reads SVGIG (reference sequence). CDR3 in amino acids: CAWRSDGGPYF. DNA of the CDR3: TGTGCCTGGCGATCGGACGGCGGTCCGTACTTC. Variable domain in full (rest from reference TRBV30 and TRBJ2-7): SQTIHQWPATLVQPVGSPLSLECTVEGTSNPNLYWYRQAAGRGLQLLFYSVGIGQISSEVPQNLSASRPQDRQFILSSKKLLLSDSGFYLCAWRSDGGPYFGPGTRLTVT.

The rearrangement uses TRBV7-2 and TRBJ2-2; TRBD1 matches at 9 bases. CDR1 and CDR2 (germline): SGHTA, FQGNSA. The CDR3 consists of 15 residues. V lost 5 bases and J lost 0; bases outside the gene matches: 1. The DNA for the CDR3 is TGTGCCAGCAGCCGGGACAGGGCGAACACCGGGGAGCTGTTTTTT. Amino acids: CASSRDRANTGELFF. Together with reference TRBV7-2 and TRBJ2-2, the CDR3 gives the full variable domain: GAGVSQSPSNKVTEKGKDVELRCDPISGHTALYWYRQSLGQGLEFLIYFQGNSAPDKSGLPSDRFSAERTGGSVSTLTIQRTQQEDSAVYLCASSRDRANTGELFFGEGSRLTVL.

The rearrangement uses TRBV18 and TRBJ2-2, with no clear D. Germline V gene lookup returns CDR1 KGHSH and CDR2 LQKENI. The CDR3 loop spans 11 amino acids. The germline V and J ends were trimmed by 3 bases and 7 bases, with 3 bases remaining between them. Here the CDR3 DNA reads TGTGCCAGCTCACCGGGCGGGGAGCTGTTTTTT. Translating gives CASSPGGELFF.

By proportion, this clone is medium-sized. V and J are TRBV11-2 and TRBJ2-4, with a weak D call TRBD1 (6 bases). Germline assignment: CDR1 SGHAT and CDR2 FQNNGV. Trimming cost V 4 bases and J 5 bases, with 21 bases left between them. There are 17 residues in the CDR3. The CDR3 region has the DNA TGTGCCAGCAGCTCGGGAAGACAGCAGGGGTATGAAAACATTCAGTACTTC. This encodes CASSSGRQQGYENIQYF. The variable domain in full, with the rest retrieved from reference TRBV11-2 and TRBJ2-4, is EAGVAQSPRYKIIEKRQSVAFWCNPISGHATLYWYQQILGQGPKLLIQFQNNGVVDDSQLPKDRFSAERLKGVDSTLKIQPAKLEDSAVYLCASSSGRQQGYENIQYFGAGTRLSVL.

The chain uses TRBV7-2 and TRBJ2-7; 7 bases are shared with TRBD1. The length of the CDR3 is 14 residues. Germline V gives CDR1 SGHTA, CDR2 FQGNSA. Losses at the gene ends were 5 bases for V and 2 bases for J; bases not matched to a gene: 6. The CDR3 sequence: CASSRQGFPYEQYF. CDR3 bases: TGTGCCAGCAGCCGACAGGGATTTCCCTACGAGCAGTACTTC.

This clone was seen more than once but under ten times. This chain links TRBV30 with TRBJ2-2; D may correspond to TRBD1 or TRBD2 (6 bases each). Germline assignment: CDR1 GTSNPN and CDR2 SVGIG (reference sequence). The length of the CDR3 is 14 residues. V lost 5 bases and J lost 7, with 17 bases in between. The CDR3 region has the DNA TGTGCCTGGGCTGGGGGGCGCGGCGGCGGGGAGCTGTTTTTT. Its protein product is CAWAGGRGGGELFF.

The table lists this clone with a few counts. The chain couples TRBV2 to TRBJ2-1, with 10 nucleotides matching TRBD2. The CDR3 spans 15 residues. Trimming at V came to 6 bases and at J to 7 bases, leaving 9 bases not matched to a gene. Germline V gene lookup returns CDR1 SNHLY and CDR2 FYNNEI. The chain's CDR3 is CASSPSLAGPNEQFF. As DNA, the CDR3 is TGTGCCAGCAGCCCTTCACTAGCGGGACCTAATGAGCAGTTCTTC.